The TCR beta chain under discussion was sequenced for a study of cytomegalovirus exposure and HLA in healthy donors. The study's findings and limits: Immune exposure information comprised only CMV serostatus.

PCR employed 60 Vbeta and 13 Jbeta primers. Using immunoSEQ multiplex PCR, the repertoire was profiled, and TCRdb retains in-frame clones only, with some absent. The table includes some 97,000 clones, 65% to 75% detected once. Concerning this clone: No antigen is known for it.

CDR1 is GTSNPN and CDR2 is SVGIG in the germline V gene (reference sequence). After removal of 3 bases from V and 5 bases from J, the junction contained 7 bases not matched to a gene. The CDR3 runs to 13 residues. The clonotype originates from a woman younger than 35 in good health and CMV-seropositive. Material for sequencing was PBMCs. The chain employs TRBV30 and TRBJ2-7; 7 bases line up with TRBD1. The CDR3 spells CAWRDTGAHEQYF. The DNA for the CDR3 is TGTGCCTGGAGAGACACAGGGGCCCACGAGCAGTACTTC. Based on the CDR3 plus reference TRBV30 and TRBJ2-7, the full variable domain is SQTIHQWPATLVQPVGSPLSLECTVEGTSNPNLYWYRQAAGRGLQLLFYSVGIGQISSEVPQNLSASRPQDRQFILSSKKLLLSDSGFYLCAWRDTGAHEQYFGPGTRLTVT.